This passage covers 24 T cell receptor beta chains from one sample sequenced in a study of cytomegalovirus exposure and HLA in healthy donors. The PCR ran on 60 Vbeta and 13 Jbeta primers. Only in-frame clones appear in the TCRdb table, and some are missing; sequencing was by immunoSEQ multiplex PCR. The sample records about 210,000 clones, over 65% being singletons. Sample: PBMCs. The receptors shown here come from a man aged 35 to 55 in good health and CMV-seropositive.

The rearrangement links TRBV6-1 to TRBJ2-7; maybe TRBD1 (5 bases). In germline, CDR1 is MNHNS, CDR2 SASEGT. The CDR3 spans 11 residues. V was clipped by 11 bases and J by 0 bases, with 8 bases between them. The CDR3: CAGAYSYEQYF. Written as DNA, the CDR3 is TGTGCCGGGGCCTACTCCTACGAGCAGTACTTC.

V is TRBV6-5 and J is TRBJ1-1, with 11 bases lining up with TRBD1. After removal of 7 bases from V and 3 bases from J, the junction contained 4 bases not matched to a gene. Looked up from germline, CDR1 is MNHEY and CDR2 is SVGAGI. There are 14 residues in the CDR3. The CDR3 region is CASKDRGRDTEAFF. CDR3 bases: TGTGCCAGCAAGGACAGGGGGCGGGACACTGAAGCTTTCTTT.

This clone was picked up one time. The chain has TRBV5-1 and TRBJ2-1; possible D gene TRBD1, 5 bases. Trimming shortened V by 2 bases and J by 8 bases, and 11 bases separated the two germline ends. CDR1 is SGHRS and CDR2 is YFSETQ in the germline V gene. The CDR3 consists of 13 residues. This CDR3 reads CASSFFQGDEQFF. CDR3 DNA: TGCGCCAGCAGCTTCTTTCAAGGGGATGAGCAGTTCTTC.

The V and J genes are TRBV10-3 and TRBJ2-7; tentative D call: TRBD1 (6 bases). There are 14 residues in the CDR3. In germline, CDR1 is ENHRY, CDR2 SYGVKD. V shed 10 bases and J shed 0 bases, with 16 bases lying between them. The CDR3 DNA is TGTGCCACAAGAAGGGACATCAGCTCCTACGAGCAGTACTTC. This codes for CATRRDISSYEQYF.

This clone was counted only a few times. The chain combines TRBV30 with TRBJ2-1; D might be TRBD2 (6 bases). The CDR3 contains 14 residues. Trimming removed 2 bases at V and 0 bases at J, with 8 bases between. Germline V lookup: CDR1 GTSNPN, CDR2 SVGIG (reference sequence). The CDR3 sequence is CAWSRELSYNEQFF. The CDR3 nucleotides are TGTGCCTGGAGTCGGGAGCTCTCCTACAATGAGCAGTTCTTC.

Here the CDR3 reads CASSEWTDYGYTF. CDR3 sequence (DNA): TGCGCCAGCAGTGAATGGACAGATTATGGCTACACCTTC. This chain joins TRBV10-1 and TRBJ1-2; weak D call: TRBD1 (6 bases). Germline-derived CDR1 and CDR2 are WNHNN and SYGVQD (reference sequence). V lost 3 bases, J lost 5 bases, and 10 bases lay in between. The CDR3 has 13 amino acids.

This clone appeared once. The V call is TRBV5-1, the J call TRBJ2-5, with D perhaps matching TRBD2 (7 bases). The DNA matches TRBJ2-7 better at its end, which makes the J call doubtful. The CDR3 contains 13 residues. Germline V CDR1 and CDR2: SGHRS, YFSETQ. CDR3 in amino acids: CASSLWGGHEQYF. In nucleotides, the CDR3 is TGCGCCAGCAGCTTGTGGGGGGGCCACGAGCAGTACTTC.

V gene TRBV5-4 combines with J gene TRBJ2-5, with TRBD1 identical over 7 bases. The CDR3 is 17 amino acids. In germline, CDR1 is SGHNT, CDR2 YYREEE (reference sequence). V trimming: 1 base; J trimming: 2 bases; junction bases outside the gene matches: 11. The CDR3 DNA follows: TGTGCCAGCAGCTTGTCCACCTACAGGGGTAGGCAAGAGACCCAGTACTTC. Translated, it gives CASSLSTYRGRQETQYF. Supplemented by reference TRBV5-4 and TRBJ2-5, the full variable domain reads ETGVTQSPTHLIKTRGQQVTLRCSSQSGHNTVSWYQQALGQGPQFIFQYYREEENGRGNFPPRFSGLQFPNYSSELNVNALELDDSALYLCASSLSTYRGRQETQYFGPGTRLLVL.

V gene TRBV7-9 combines with J gene TRBJ1-1; TRBD1 matches 7 bases. With V trimmed by 5 bases and J by 5 bases, 11 bases remained unmatched. This CDR3 has 15 residues. Germline V gene lookup returns CDR1 SEHNR and CDR2 FQNEAQ (reference sequence). The CDR3 DNA reads TGTGCCAGCAGCCCGGCCTACAGGGGTATGACTGAAGCTTTCTTT. This gives the protein CASSPAYRGMTEAFF.

V is TRBV19 and J is TRBJ2-7; 10 nucleotides agree with TRBD2. J was trimmed by 2 bases and V by 5 bases; bases with no gene match: 9. CDR3 length: 16 amino acids. Germline assignment: CDR1 LNHDA and CDR2 SQIVND (reference sequence). DNA of the CDR3: TGTGCCAGTAGTGCCTCTCTAGCGGGGGAGACCTACGAGCAGTACTTC. It yields the protein CASSASLAGETYEQYF. The whole variable domain, filled in from reference TRBV19 and TRBJ2-7, reads DGGITQSPKYLFRKEGQNVTLSCEQNLNHDAMYWYRQDPGQGLRLIYYSQIVNDFQKGDIAEGYSVSREKKESFPLTVTSAQKNPTAFYLCASSASLAGETYEQYFGPGTRLTVT.

This clone was observed a handful of times. The J gene is TRBJ1-1, the V gene TRBV6-1, with D unresolved. V was clipped by 6 bases and J by 0 bases, with 8 bases between them. CDR3 size: 13 residues. Germline V gene data show CDR1 as MNHNS and CDR2 as SASEGT. The CDR3 bases are TGTGCCAGCAGGCGGCAGATGAACACTGAAGCTTTCTTT. Translated: CASRRQMNTEAFF.

This chain joins TRBV5-8 and TRBJ1-1; 9 nucleotides line up with TRBD1. The CDR3 loop spans 16 amino acids. The junction had 8 bases not matched to a gene; V was cut back by 5 bases and J by 0 bases. In germline, CDR1 is SGHTS, CDR2 YDEGEE. The CDR3 DNA sequence: TGTGCCAGCAGTCGTCCCGGGACAGGGTTGAACACTGAAGCTTTCTTT. As protein: CASSRPGTGLNTEAFF. The variable domain in full, with the rest retrieved from reference TRBV5-8 and TRBJ1-1, is EAGVTQSPTHLIKTRGQQATLRCSPISGHTSVYWYQQALGLGLQFLLWYDEGEERNRGNFPPRFSGRQFPNYSSELNVNALELEDSALYLCASSRPGTGLNTEAFFGQGTRLTVV.

The chain links TRBV9 to TRBJ1-1; a weak D match, TRBD1 (6 bases). The length of the CDR3 is 13 residues. From germline, CDR1 is SGDLS and CDR2 YYNGEE. The V gene lost 0 bases and the J gene lost 4 bases, with 7 bases spanning the gap. The DNA for the CDR3 is TGTGCCAGCAGCGTAGGGACAGCCACTGAAGCTTTCTTT. Encoded protein: CASSVGTATEAFF.

J is TRBJ2-1 and V is TRBV7-7; TRBD1 matches at 9 bases. The CDR3 is 17 residues long. The V gene end was trimmed by 6 bases and the J gene end by 1 base; junction bases not matched to a gene: 10. Germline V gene data show CDR1 as SSHAT and CDR2 as FNYEAQ (reference sequence). The CDR3 DNA is TGTGCCAGCAGTCGGCCGGACAGGGGAAGTTCCTACAATGAGCAGTTCTTC. Its protein product is CASSRPDRGSSYNEQFF.

This chain uses TRBV10-3 with TRBJ1-4; no reliable D call. The germline CDR1 and CDR2 sequences are ENHRY and SYGVKD. The CDR3 extends over 13 amino acids. Trimming stripped 2 bases from V and 2 bases from J, with 3 bases between. CDR3: CAISERTNEKLFF. CDR3 sequence (DNA): TGTGCCATCAGTGAGCGTACTAATGAAAAACTGTTTTTT.

V is TRBV19 and J is TRBJ2-2, with TRBD1 identical over 7 bases. Unmatched junction bases numbered 8, after V lost 3 bases and J lost 4 bases. CDR3 length: 16 residues. Germline assignment: CDR1 LNHDA and CDR2 SQIVND (reference sequence). In nucleotides, the CDR3 is TGTGCCAGTAGTATTGGAGACAGGGTGGGCACCGGGGAGCTGTTTTTT. Translating it yields CASSIGDRVGTGELFF.

The chain uses TRBV29-1 and TRBJ1-1; no clear D. The CDR3 runs to 12 residues. Trimming removed 6 bases from V and 6 bases from J, with 14 bases in between. Per germline, CDR1 SQVTM and CDR2 ANQGSEA. Here the CDR3 DNA reads TGCAGCGTCGACGGAGGGTTCGCTGAAGCTTTCTTT. This gives the protein CSVDGGFAEAFF.

The chain employs TRBV5-1 and TRBJ2-1; D is unclear. CDR3 length: 16 amino acids. CDR1 is SGHRS and CDR2 is YFSETQ in the germline V gene. Trimming took off 0 bases at V and 3 bases at J, with 13 bases between the two ends. The CDR3 here is CASSLELGRIYNEQFF. The CDR3 DNA reads TGCGCCAGCAGCTTGGAGTTGGGCAGGATCTACAATGAGCAGTTCTTC.

The J gene is TRBJ2-6, the V gene TRBV25-1; a weak D match, TRBD1 (5 bases). V lost 7 bases and J lost 4, with 17 bases in between. The length of the CDR3 is 16 residues. Germline V lookup: CDR1 MGHDK, CDR2 SYGVNS. For the CDR3, the DNA is TGTGCCAGCACCAAGGAGAAGGGGTCGGGGGCCAACGTCCTGACTTTC. Translated, it gives CASTKEKGSGANVLTF.

This clone occurred a few times. The chain links TRBV10-1 to TRBJ1-3; 9 bases match TRBD1. The CDR3 extends over 15 amino acids. V was clipped by 5 bases and J by 4 bases; unmatched bases: 6. Germline V gene lookup returns CDR1 WNHNN and CDR2 SYGVQD (reference sequence). The CDR3 DNA is TGCGCCAGCAGTATCACAGGGGGCGGAGGAAACACCATATATTTT. This codes for CASSITGGGGNTIYF.

The chain combines TRBV5-1 with TRBJ2-3, with 7 nucleotides matching TRBD2. The CDR3 is 16 residues long. Germline CDR1 is SGHRS and CDR2 is YFSETQ. J was trimmed by 4 bases and V by 2 bases; bases with no gene match: 10. CDR3 sequence reads: CASSLVTRGRADTQYF. CDR3 sequence (DNA): TGCGCCAGCAGCTTAGTAACTCGGGGGAGGGCAGATACGCAGTATTTT.

The CDR3 protein is CASSGQGNYGYTF. The CDR3 DNA follows: TGTGCCAGCAGCGGACAGGGGAACTATGGCTACACCTTC. The chain links TRBV9 to TRBJ1-2, with 8 bases fitting TRBD1. The V gene end was trimmed by 3 bases and the J gene end by 2 bases; junction bases not matched to a gene: 0. CDR1 is SGDLS, CDR2 YYNGEE, per germline. This CDR3 comprises 13 residues. Full variable domain (remainder filled in from reference TRBV9 and TRBJ1-2): DSGVTQTPKHLITATGQRVTLRCSPRSGDLSVYWYQQSLDQGLQFLIQYYNGEERAKGNILERFSAQQFPDLHSELNLSSLELGDSALYFCASSGQGNYGYTFGSGTRLTVV.

The chain recombines TRBV7-9 with TRBJ2-1; TRBD2 agrees at 7 bases. This CDR3 comprises 15 residues. The ends lost 5 bases at V and 5 bases at J; junction bases unmatched: 9. From germline, CDR1 is SEHNR and CDR2 FQNEAQ (reference sequence). This CDR3 reads CASSPGLGRDNEQFF. CDR3 sequence (DNA): TGTGCCAGCAGCCCTGGACTAGGGAGGGACAATGAGCAGTTCTTC.

V gene TRBV10-3 combines with J gene TRBJ1-5, with a possible D match to TRBD1 (5 bases). V lost 1 base and J lost 0, with 16 bases in between. The germline V gene has CDR1 ENHRY and CDR2 SYGVKD. The CDR3 sequence is 18 residues long. The CDR3 coding sequence is TGTGCCATCAGTGAGTTCCCCACAGGAACCGATAGCAATCAGCCCCAGCATTTT. Its translation is CAISEFPTGTDSNQPQHF.